Listed below are T cell receptor beta chains from one sample, sequenced in a study of vaccination and CD4 T cells after COVID-19. Their specific antigens are unknown. MiXCR, run by TCRdb on the PCR reads, gives a single entry per CDR3 protein. The sample comprises 13,000 to 15,000 distinct CDR3 sequences, roughly 34% of which are singletons, and roughly a third rests with the top ten. The sequencing sample was made of cultured CD4+ T cells from blood. These receptors all stem from a human donor with COVID-19. CDR3s include the opening cysteine and the closing phenylalanine or tryptophan. The D gene is left open where the match is weak. Clone sizes are given selectively: once, few, many, or a class where the clone is expanded.

v_gene	abundance	d_gene	j_gene	CDR3nt	CDR3aa
TRBV7-3	-	TRBD2	TRBJ2-7	TGTGCCAGCAGCTTAAGAGGGACTAGCGGGGGGTACGAGCAGTACTTC	CASSLRGTSGGYEQYF
TRBV12-3/TRBV12-4	-	-	TRBJ1-6	TGTGCCAGCAGTTCCGGGGATAATTCACCCCTCCACTTT	CASSSGDNSPLHF
TRBV5-6	-	-	TRBJ2-7	TGTGCCAGCAGCTTGGGACAGCAGACCTACGAGCAGTACTTC	CASSLGQQTYEQYF
TRBV25-1	few	TRBD1	TRBJ2-1	TGTGCCAGCAGTGAATACAAAGGACAGGGGGCGAACAATGAGCAGTTCTTC	CASSEYKGQGANNEQFF
TRBV11-2	-	-	TRBJ2-1	TGTGCCAGCAGAAACAGAGGGGCAGGGCTCTACAATGAGCAGTTCTTC	CASRNRGAGLYNEQFF
TRBV27	-	-	TRBJ1-4	-	CASGSWVGYEQYFGTGEKLFF
TRBV6-2/TRBV6-3	few	-	TRBJ2-7	TGTGCCAGCAGTTACTCGACTCCGGGGGCGTTCTACGAGCAGTACTTC	CASSYSTPGAFYEQYF
TRBV6-1	few	-	TRBJ1-2	TGTGCCAGCAGTGAATCGGGGAACTATGGCTACACCTTC	CASSESGNYGYTF
TRBV20-1	few	-	TRBJ2-1	TGCAGTGCTATTTGGGCCGTACCTGAGCAGTTCTTC	CSAIWAVPEQFF
TRBV6-1	-	TRBD1	TRBJ1-5	TGTGCCAGCAGTGGAATAGGGACAGCAAGCAATCAGCCCCAGCATTTT	CASSGIGTASNQPQHF
TRBV2	-	-	TRBJ2-3	TGTGCCAGCGCGGTCGGAGGTCCTCGCACAGATACGCAGTATTTT	CASAVGGPRTDTQYF
TRBV30	few	TRBD1	TRBJ2-4	TGTGCCTGGAGTCCAGGGGGAAACATTCAGTACTTC	CAWSPGGNIQYF
TRBV20-1	medium-sized	TRBD1	TRBJ1-5	TGCAGTGCTAGACCCGGGACAGGGGGCTTTATCGGCAATCAGCCCCAGCATTTT	CSARPGTGGFIGNQPQHF
TRBV11-3	-	-	TRBJ1-2	TGTGCCAGCGCCAAACTCCAGGGCAGCGGCTACACCTTC	CASAKLQGSGYTF
TRBV2	few	-	TRBJ1-5	TGTGCCAGCAGCGAACAGGGAGTTATTCAGCCCCAGCATTTT	CASSEQGVIQPQHF
TRBV4-3	-	-	TRBJ1-2	TGCGCCAGCAGCTCCACGGACAGACACAACTATGGCTACACCTTC	CASSSTDRHNYGYTF
TRBV18	few	-	TRBJ2-2	TGTGCCAGCTCACCATTCGACGCCGGGGAGCTGTTTTTT	CASSPFDAGELFF
TRBV7-2	few	-	TRBJ2-3	TGTGCCAGCAGCTTCTCTAGAGGCACAGATACGCAGTATTTT	CASSFSRGTDTQYF
TRBV7-9	-	TRBD2	TRBJ2-3	TGTGCCAGCAGCTTAGAAGTAGCGGGGGGCACCCGATTCACAGATACGCAGTATTTT	CASSLEVAGGTRFTDTQYF
TRBV28	-	-	TRBJ2-7	TGTGCCAGCAGTGCTTTCTCCGAGCAGTACTTC	CASSAFSEQYF
TRBV11-2	few	-	TRBJ1-6	TGTGCCAGCAGCTTAGGGCCTAATAATTCACCCCTCCACTTT	CASSLGPNNSPLHF
TRBV4-1	-	-	TRBJ2-2	TGCGCCAGCAGCCAATTGCCTAGCACCGGGGAGCTGTTTTTT	CASSQLPSTGELFF
TRBV25-1	-	-	TRBJ2-3	TGTGCCAGCAGTGAATGGTGGGGGACCACAGATACGCAGTATTTT	CASSEWWGTTDTQYF
TRBV20-1	-	TRBD2	TRBJ2-7	TGCAGTGCTCCTCCTAGCGGGCCAAGCCCCTACGAGCAGTACTTC	CSAPPSGPSPYEQYF
TRBV12-3/TRBV12-4	-	-	TRBJ2-3	TGTGCCAGCAGTTCGGCGGGACTTGGGCGGGGAGATACGCAGTATTTT	CASSSAGLGRGDTQYF
TRBV12-3/TRBV12-4	-	-	TRBJ1-1	TGTGCCAGCAGTTTTCGGATAAGCAATGAAGCTTTCTTT	CASSFRISNEAFF
TRBV15	few	-	TRBJ1-1	TGTGCCACCAGCAGCCTGGGGCGGGCTGAAGCTTTCTTT	CATSSLGRAEAFF
TRBV19	large	-	TRBJ1-5	TGTGCCACCGCCAAGGACAGCAATCAGCCCCAGCATTTT	CATAKDSNQPQHF
TRBV30	-	-	TRBJ2-5	TGTGCCTGGAGTCCGCCGGAGACTCATAAAGAGACCCAGTACTTC	CAWSPPETHKETQYF
TRBV6-1	-	TRBD1	TRBJ2-3	TGTGCCAGCAGGCCCCGGACAGGGGGCAACACAGATACGCAGTATTTT	CASRPRTGGNTDTQYF
TRBV7-2	-	TRBD1	TRBJ1-1	TGTGCCAGCAGCTTAGAAAGGGACAGTGAAGCTTTCTTT	CASSLERDSEAFF
TRBV28	few	-	TRBJ1-2	TGTGCCAGCAGGTTTACGACAGCTCGCGGGGTTAACTATGGCTACACCTTC	CASRFTTARGVNYGYTF
TRBV11-2	once	-	TRBJ2-7	TGTGCCAGCAGCTCAGGGCCCTACGAGCAGTACTTC	CASSSGPYEQYF
TRBV12-3/TRBV12-4	-	TRBD2	TRBJ2-5	TGTGCCAGCAGTTCCGGCCTAGCGGGGGGCCGCGGGAGCCAAGAGACCCAGTACTTC	CASSSGLAGGRGSQETQYF
TRBV18	-	TRBD1	TRBJ1-3	TGTGCCAGCTCACCACCGGGGACAGGAAGAGGAAACACCATATATTTT	CASSPPGTGRGNTIYF
TRBV6-1	-	TRBD2	TRBJ2-5	TGTGCCAGCAGTCGAATGACTAGCGGACAAGAGACCCAGTACTTC	CASSRMTSGQETQYF
TRBV7-8	-	TRBD1	TRBJ2-7	TGTGCCAGCAGACCTCAACCGGGACAGAGCTCCTACGAGCAGTACTTC	CASRPQPGQSSYEQYF
TRBV20-1	-	TRBD1	TRBJ1-6	TGCAGTGCTAGAGAGCCCGGGACAGTTAATTCACCCCTCCACTTT	CSAREPGTVNSPLHF
TRBV12-3/TRBV12-4	-	-	TRBJ1-1	TGTGCCACCAAGTTTGATAGTGGGCGTGGAGCTTTCTTT	CATKFDSGRGAFF
TRBV20-1	few	-	TRBJ2-1	TGCAGTGCTAGTCCCCCAAGGTCGAATTACAATGAGCAGTTCTTC	CSASPPRSNYNEQFF
TRBV9	few	TRBD1	TRBJ1-6	TGTGCCAGCAGCGGACAGGGGGCTGTTAATTCACCCCTCCACTTT	CASSGQGAVNSPLHF
TRBV20-1	few	TRBD2	TRBJ2-1	TGCAGTGCCAGGGCGGCGGGGGGCAGCTACAATGAGCAGTTCTTC	CSARAAGGSYNEQFF
TRBV7-8	few	-	TRBJ1-5	TGTGCCAGCAGCCCGGCGGGTGGCAATCAGCCCCAGCATTTT	CASSPAGGNQPQHF
TRBV20-1	-	-	TRBJ1-5	TGCAGTGCTAGACTTGGTGCTCAGCCCCAGCATTTT	CSARLGAQPQHF
TRBV19	few	TRBD1	TRBJ1-2	TGTGCCAGTAGTGTGACAGGGGGTAAGAACTATGGCTACACCTTC	CASSVTGGKNYGYTF
TRBV6-1	-	-	TRBJ2-1	TGTGCCAGCAAAAGCTCCTACAATGAGCAGTTCTTC	CASKSSYNEQFF
TRBV2	-	TRBD2	TRBJ2-1	TGTGCCAGCAGTGGGACTAGCGGGGGTTCCAATGAGCAGTTCTTC	CASSGTSGGSNEQFF
TRBV25-1	-	-	TRBJ1-1	TGTGCCAGCAGTGTTAATAGCAGGGGACCGAACACTGAAGCTTTCTTT	CASSVNSRGPNTEAFF
TRBV6-1	-	TRBD1	TRBJ1-5	TGTGCCAGCAGGACAGGGTTTCAGCCCCAGCATTTT	CASRTGFQPQHF
TRBV15	-	TRBD1	TRBJ2-1	TGTGCCACCAACAGAGACGGGACAGGGACGTACAATGAGCAGTTCTTC	CATNRDGTGTYNEQFF
TRBV14	few	-	TRBJ1-2	TGTGCCAGCAGCCAAGATAATACCAAAGTCATCTATGGCTACACCTTC	CASSQDNTKVIYGYTF
TRBV4-1	-	-	TRBJ1-1	TGCGCCAGCAGCCAAGATGGAGAGGTGGAGGGGTCCTTTATTGACTCCACTGAAGCTTTCTTT	CASSQDGEVEGSFIDSTEAFF
TRBV28	-	-	TRBJ2-7	TGTGCCAGCAGTTTACCTACCTTGGAGCAGTACTTC	CASSLPTLEQYF
TRBV30	-	TRBD2	TRBJ2-5	TGTGCCTGGAGTGTACTAGCGGGGCGGGAGACCCAGTACTTC	CAWSVLAGRETQYF
TRBV7-9	few	TRBD2	TRBJ2-4	TGTGCCAGCAGCTTATGGAGCGGGGCGACCTATAGCAAAAACATTCAGTACTTC	CASSLWSGATYSKNIQYF
TRBV9	few	TRBD1	TRBJ1-2	TGTGCCAGCAGCACCACGACAGGGATTGCTAACTATGGCTACACCTTC	CASSTTTGIANYGYTF
TRBV4-1	-	-	TRBJ1-2	TGCGCCAGCAGCCCCCAGGGCAGGACCCCCTCTAACTATGGCTACACCTTC	CASSPQGRTPSNYGYTF